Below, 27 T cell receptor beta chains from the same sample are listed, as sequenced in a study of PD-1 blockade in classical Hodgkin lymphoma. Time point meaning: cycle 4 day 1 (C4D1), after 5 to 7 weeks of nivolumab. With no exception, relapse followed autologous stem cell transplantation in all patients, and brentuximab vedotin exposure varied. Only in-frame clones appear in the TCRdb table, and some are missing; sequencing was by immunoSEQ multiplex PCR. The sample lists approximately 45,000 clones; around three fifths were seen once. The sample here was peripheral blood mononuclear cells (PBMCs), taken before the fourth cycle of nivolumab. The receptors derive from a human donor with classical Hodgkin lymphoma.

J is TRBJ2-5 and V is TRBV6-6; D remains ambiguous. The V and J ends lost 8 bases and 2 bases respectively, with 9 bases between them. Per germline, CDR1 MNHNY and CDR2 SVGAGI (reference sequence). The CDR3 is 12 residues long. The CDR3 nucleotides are TGTGCCAGCGGGTGGATGCAAGAGACCCAGTACTTC. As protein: CASGWMQETQYF.

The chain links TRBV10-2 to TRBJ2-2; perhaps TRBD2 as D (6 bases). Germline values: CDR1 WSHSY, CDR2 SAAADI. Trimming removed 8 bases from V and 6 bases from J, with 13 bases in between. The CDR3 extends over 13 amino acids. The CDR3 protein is CASGRTNPGELFF. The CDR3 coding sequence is TGCGCCAGCGGCCGGACTAATCCCGGGGAGCTGTTTTTT.

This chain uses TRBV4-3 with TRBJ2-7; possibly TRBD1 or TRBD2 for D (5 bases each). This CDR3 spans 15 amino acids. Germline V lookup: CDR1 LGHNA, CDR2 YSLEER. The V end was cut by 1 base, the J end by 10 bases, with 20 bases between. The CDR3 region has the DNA TGCGCCAGCAGCCAAGTCGTTGGGACGGTGCTGGAACAGTACTTC. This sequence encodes CASSQVVGTVLEQYF.

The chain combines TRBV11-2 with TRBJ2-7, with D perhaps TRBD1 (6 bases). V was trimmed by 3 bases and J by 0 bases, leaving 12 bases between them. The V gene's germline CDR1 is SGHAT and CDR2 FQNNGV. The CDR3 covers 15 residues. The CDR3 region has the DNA TGTGCCAGCAGCTTTCAGGGGACCAACTCCTACGAGCAGTACTTC. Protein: CASSFQGTNSYEQYF.

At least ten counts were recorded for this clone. DNA of the CDR3: TGTGCCACCTCTACAGTACGGGGGATTCAGCCCCAGCATTTT. Translated, it gives CATSTVRGIQPQHF. V is TRBV27 and J is TRBJ1-5, with a weak D call TRBD1 (5 bases). Germline values: CDR1 MNHEY, CDR2 SMNVEV (reference sequence). Trimming left V 10 bases short and J 6 bases short, with 19 bases between. This CDR3 has 14 amino acids.

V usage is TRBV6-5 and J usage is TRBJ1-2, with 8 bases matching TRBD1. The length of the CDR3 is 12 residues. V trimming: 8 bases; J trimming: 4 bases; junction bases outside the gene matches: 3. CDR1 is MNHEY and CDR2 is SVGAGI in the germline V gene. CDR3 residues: CASRTGIYGYTF. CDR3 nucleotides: TGTGCCAGCCGGACAGGGATCTATGGCTACACCTTC.

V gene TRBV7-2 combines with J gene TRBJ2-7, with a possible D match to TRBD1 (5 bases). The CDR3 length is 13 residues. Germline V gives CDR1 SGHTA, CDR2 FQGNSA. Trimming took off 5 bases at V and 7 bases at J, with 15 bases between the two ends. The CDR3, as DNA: TGTGCCAGCAGCCGTGGGGCCCGCGGAGAGCAGTACTTC. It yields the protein CASSRGARGEQYF.

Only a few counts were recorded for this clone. CDR3 sequence: CASSGTTEAFF. The CDR3 region has the DNA TGTGCCAGTAGCGGTACGACTGAAGCTTTCTTT. The V and J genes are TRBV6-6 and TRBJ1-1, with unresolved D. Germline V gives CDR1 MNHNY, CDR2 SVGAGI (reference sequence). The CDR3 runs 11 residues. V was clipped by 9 bases and J by 5 bases, with 10 bases between them.

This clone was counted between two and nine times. CDR3 in DNA: TGTGCCATCAGTGACAGGACCTTTAGTGGTGAAAAACTGTTTTTT. Translation: CAISDRTFSGEKLFF. The genes are TRBV10-3 and TRBJ1-4; D is unresolved. This CDR3 is built from 15 residues. The germline V gene encodes CDR1 ENHRY and CDR2 SYGVKD. Deletions cut 3 bases from V and 7 bases from J, with 15 bases between.

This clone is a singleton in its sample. The CDR3 DNA sequence: TGTGCCGGCCTTGGGCCCCCAGGGGGACCTAACTATGGCTACACCTTC. It yields the protein CAGLGPPGGPNYGYTF. The J gene is TRBJ1-2, the V gene TRBV30, with 7 bases aligning to TRBD1. With 8 bases clipped from V and 0 bases from J, the junction kept 15 bases outside the gene matches. Per germline, CDR1 GTSNPN and CDR2 SVGIG (reference sequence). This CDR3 has 16 amino acids. The complete variable domain, with remaining parts taken from reference TRBV30 and TRBJ1-2, reads SQTIHQWPATLVQPVGSPLSLECTVEGTSNPNLYWYRQAAGRGLQLLFYSVGIGQISSEVPQNLSASRPQDRQFILSSKKLLLSDSGFYLCAGLGPPGGPNYGYTFGSGTRLTVV.

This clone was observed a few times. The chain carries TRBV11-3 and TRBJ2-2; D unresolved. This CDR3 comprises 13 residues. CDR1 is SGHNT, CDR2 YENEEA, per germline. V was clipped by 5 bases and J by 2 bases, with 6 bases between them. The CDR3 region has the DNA TGTGCCAGCAGCCCCTATAACACCGGGGAGCTGTTTTTT. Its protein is CASSPYNTGELFF.

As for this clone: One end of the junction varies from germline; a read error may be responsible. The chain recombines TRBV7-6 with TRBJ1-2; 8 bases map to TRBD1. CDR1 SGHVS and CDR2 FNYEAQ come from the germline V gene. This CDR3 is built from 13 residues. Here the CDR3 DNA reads TGTGCCAGCAGCATGGGGACTCCAGGGGGCTACGCCTTC. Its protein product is CASSMGTPGGYAF. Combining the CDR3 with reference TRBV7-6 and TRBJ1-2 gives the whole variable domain GAGVSQSPRYKVTKRGQDVALRCDPISGHVSLYWYRQALGQGPEFLTYFNYEAQQDKSGLPNDRFSAERPEGSISTLTIQRTEQRDSAMYRCASSMGTPGGYAFGSGTRLTVV.

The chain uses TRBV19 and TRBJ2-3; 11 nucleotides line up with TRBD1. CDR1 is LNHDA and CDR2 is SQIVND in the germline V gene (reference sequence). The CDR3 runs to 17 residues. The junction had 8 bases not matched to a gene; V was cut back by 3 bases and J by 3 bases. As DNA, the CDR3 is TGTGCCAGTAGTATCTTACTGGGACAGGGGGGGACAGATACGCAGTATTTT. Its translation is CASSILLGQGGTDTQYF.

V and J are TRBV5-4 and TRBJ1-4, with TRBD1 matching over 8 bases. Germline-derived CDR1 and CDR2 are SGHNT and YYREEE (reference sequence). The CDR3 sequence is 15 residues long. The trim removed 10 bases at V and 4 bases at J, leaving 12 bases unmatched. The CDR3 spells CAGSSGGGLNEKLFF. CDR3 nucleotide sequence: TGTGCCGGATCATCAGGGGGCGGCCTTAATGAAAAACTGTTTTTT.

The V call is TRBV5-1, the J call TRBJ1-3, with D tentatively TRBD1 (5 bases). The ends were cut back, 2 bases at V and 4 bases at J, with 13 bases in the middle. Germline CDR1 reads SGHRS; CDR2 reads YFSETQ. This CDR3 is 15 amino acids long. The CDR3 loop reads CASSFRGSTGNTIYF. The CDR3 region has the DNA TGCGCCAGCAGCTTCCGGGGGTCGACAGGAAACACCATATATTTT.

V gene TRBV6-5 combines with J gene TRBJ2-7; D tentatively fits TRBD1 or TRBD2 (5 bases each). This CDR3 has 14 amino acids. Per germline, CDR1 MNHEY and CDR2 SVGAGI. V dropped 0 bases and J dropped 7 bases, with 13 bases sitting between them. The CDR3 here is CASSYSGWDEEQYF. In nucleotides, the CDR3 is TGTGCCAGCAGTTACTCGGGTTGGGACGAGGAGCAGTACTTC.

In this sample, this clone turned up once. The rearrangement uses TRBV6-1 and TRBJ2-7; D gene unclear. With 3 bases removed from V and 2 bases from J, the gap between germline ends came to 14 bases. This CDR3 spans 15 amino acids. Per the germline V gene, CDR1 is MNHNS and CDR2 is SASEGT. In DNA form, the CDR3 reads TGTGCCAGCAGTGATCCCGGTGAAGTGACCTACGAGCAGTACTTC. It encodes CASSDPGEVTYEQYF.

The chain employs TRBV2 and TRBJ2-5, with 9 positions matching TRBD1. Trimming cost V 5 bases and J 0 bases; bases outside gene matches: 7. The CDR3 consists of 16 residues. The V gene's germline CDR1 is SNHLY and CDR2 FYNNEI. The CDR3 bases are TGTGCCAGCAGTTTTACCGGGACAGGGTACCAAGAGACCCAGTACTTC. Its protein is CASSFTGTGYQETQYF.

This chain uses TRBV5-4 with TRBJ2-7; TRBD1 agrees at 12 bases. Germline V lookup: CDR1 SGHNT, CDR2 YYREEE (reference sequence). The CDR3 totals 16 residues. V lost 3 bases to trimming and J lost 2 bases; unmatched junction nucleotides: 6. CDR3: CASSWGQGAFTYEQYF. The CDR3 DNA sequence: TGTGCCAGCAGCTGGGGACAGGGGGCTTTTACCTACGAGCAGTACTTC.

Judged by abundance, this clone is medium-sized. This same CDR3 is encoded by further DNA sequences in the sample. As DNA, the CDR3 is TGTGCCAGCAGCCCCCGGGAGACCCAGTACTTC. Protein: CASSPRETQYF. This chain joins TRBV7-9 and TRBJ2-5; no definite D call. CDR3 length: 11 residues. CDR1 is SEHNR, CDR2 FQNEAQ, per germline (reference sequence). The V and J ends lost 5 bases and 5 bases respectively, with 6 bases between them.

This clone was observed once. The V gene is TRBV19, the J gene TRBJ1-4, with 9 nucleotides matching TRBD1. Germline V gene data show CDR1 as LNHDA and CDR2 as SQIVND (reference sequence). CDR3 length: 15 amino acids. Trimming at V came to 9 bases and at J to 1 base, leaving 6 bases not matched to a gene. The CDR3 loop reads CASTGQGRTNEKLFF. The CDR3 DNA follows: TGTGCCAGCACGGGACAGGGTAGAACTAATGAAAAACTGTTTTTT.

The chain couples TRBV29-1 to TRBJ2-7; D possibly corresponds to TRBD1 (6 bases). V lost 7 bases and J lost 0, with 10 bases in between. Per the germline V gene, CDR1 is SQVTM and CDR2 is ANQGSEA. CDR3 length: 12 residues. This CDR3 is CSATGFSYEQYF. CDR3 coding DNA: TGCAGCGCAACAGGGTTCTCCTACGAGCAGTACTTC.

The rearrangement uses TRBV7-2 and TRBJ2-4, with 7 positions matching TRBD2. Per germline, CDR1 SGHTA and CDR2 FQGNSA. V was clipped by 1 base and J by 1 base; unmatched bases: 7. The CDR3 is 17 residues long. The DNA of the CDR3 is TGTGCCAGCAGCTTAGTTGCGGGTAGCGGGGCCAAAAACATTCAGTACTTC. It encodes CASSLVAGSGAKNIQYF.

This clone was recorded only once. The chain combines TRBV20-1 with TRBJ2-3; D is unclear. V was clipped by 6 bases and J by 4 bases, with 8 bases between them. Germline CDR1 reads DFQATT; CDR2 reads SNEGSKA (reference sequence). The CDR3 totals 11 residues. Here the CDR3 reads CSAQVADTQYF. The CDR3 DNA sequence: TGCAGTGCCCAAGTAGCAGATACGCAGTATTTT.

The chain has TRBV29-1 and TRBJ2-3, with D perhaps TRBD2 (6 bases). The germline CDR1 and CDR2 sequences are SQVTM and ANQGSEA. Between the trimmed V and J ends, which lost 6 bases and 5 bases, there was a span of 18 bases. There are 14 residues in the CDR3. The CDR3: CSVGLRGMGDTQYF. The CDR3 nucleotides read TGCAGCGTGGGTCTTCGCGGGATGGGAGATACGCAGTATTTT.

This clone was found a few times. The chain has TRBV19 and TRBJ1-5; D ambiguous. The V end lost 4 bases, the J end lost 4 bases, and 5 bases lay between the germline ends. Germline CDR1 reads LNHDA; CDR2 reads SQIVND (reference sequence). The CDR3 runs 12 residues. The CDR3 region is CASSNGNQPQHF. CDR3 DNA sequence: TGTGCCAGTAGTAATGGGAATCAGCCCCAGCATTTT.

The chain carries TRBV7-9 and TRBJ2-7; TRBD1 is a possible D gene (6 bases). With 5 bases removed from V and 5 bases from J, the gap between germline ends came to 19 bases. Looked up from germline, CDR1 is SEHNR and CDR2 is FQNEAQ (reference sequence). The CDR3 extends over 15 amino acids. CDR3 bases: TGTGCCAGCAGCCCGTTTATAGGGGGTGCGCACGAGCAGTACTTC. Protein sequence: CASSPFIGGAHEQYF.